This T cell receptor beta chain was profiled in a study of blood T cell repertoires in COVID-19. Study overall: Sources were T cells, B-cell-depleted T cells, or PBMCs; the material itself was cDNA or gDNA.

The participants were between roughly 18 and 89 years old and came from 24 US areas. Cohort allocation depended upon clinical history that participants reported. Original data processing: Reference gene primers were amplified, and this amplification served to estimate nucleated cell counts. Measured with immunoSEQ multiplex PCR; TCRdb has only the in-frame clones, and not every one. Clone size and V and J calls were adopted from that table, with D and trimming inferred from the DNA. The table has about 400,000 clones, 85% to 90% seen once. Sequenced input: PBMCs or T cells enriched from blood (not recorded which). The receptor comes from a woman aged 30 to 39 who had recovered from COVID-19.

CDR3 residues: CASSKEGLAGPQFF. Written as DNA, the CDR3 is TGTGCCAGCAGCAAAGAGGGACTAGCGGGTCCTCAGTTCTTC. The chain is built from TRBV21-1 and TRBJ2-1; the D call of TRBD2 is as the table states it, not checked on the DNA. TRBV21-1 is termed a pseudogene. The CDR3 covers 14 residues.